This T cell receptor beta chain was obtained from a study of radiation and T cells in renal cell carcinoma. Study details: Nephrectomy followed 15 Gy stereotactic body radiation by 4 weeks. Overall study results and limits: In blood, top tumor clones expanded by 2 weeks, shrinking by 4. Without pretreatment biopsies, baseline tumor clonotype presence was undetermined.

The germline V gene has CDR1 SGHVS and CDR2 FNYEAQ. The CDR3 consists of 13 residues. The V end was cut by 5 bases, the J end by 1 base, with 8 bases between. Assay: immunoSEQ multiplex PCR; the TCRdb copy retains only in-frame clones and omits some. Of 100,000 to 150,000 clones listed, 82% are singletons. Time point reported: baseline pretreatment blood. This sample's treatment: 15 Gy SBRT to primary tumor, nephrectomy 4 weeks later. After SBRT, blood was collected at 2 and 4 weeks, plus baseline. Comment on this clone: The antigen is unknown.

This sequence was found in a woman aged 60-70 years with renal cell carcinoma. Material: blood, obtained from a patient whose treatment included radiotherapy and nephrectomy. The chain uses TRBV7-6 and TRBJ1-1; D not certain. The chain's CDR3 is CASSIQTNTEAFF. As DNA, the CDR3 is TGTGCCAGCAGCATCCAGACGAACACTGAAGCTTTCTTT.